This TCR beta chain was identified during a study of cytomegalovirus exposure and HLA in healthy donors. The germline gives CDR1 SGHTA, CDR2 FQGNSA. The CDR3 loop spans 17 amino acids. V shed 1 base, J shed 2 bases, and the junction held 4 bases outside the gene matches. Regarding this clone: Antigen specificity is unknown.

Study results and caveats: Previously analyzed data showed that most TCR beta V segments were productive at a frequency of about 87% or about 30%. Highest at DRB1 and lowest at HLA-C, TCR association rates differed among HLA loci in a later analysis. The authors later linked a missense DCLRE1C variant to TCR beta V- and J-gene trimming.

The PCR employed 60 Vbeta primers together with 13 Jbeta primers. Measured with immunoSEQ multiplex PCR; TCRdb has only the in-frame clones, and not every one. The sample consists of about 78,000 clones, 80% of them appearing once. The sample comprised PBMCs. The sequence was collected from a male donor in good health and CMV-seronegative. This chain uses TRBV7-2 with TRBJ2-3; TRBD2 matches at 12 bases. The CDR3 protein is CASSLGGLAGYTDTQYF. DNA for the CDR3: TGTGCCAGCAGCTTAGGGGGACTAGCGGGTTACACAGATACGCAGTATTTT.